This T cell receptor (beta chain) came from a study of vaccination effects on CD4 cells after COVID-19. Study observations and caveats: Few convalescent patients, and no early post-infection timepoints, were available to the study.

TCRdb's copy holds only in-frame clones and misses some; the assay was immunoSEQ multiplex PCR. The sample gives around 53,000 clones, around 70% of which show up once; 5% to 5.5% is in the top ten. The CDR3 is made up of 12 amino acids. V shed 2 bases and J shed 2 bases, with 1 base lying between them. The germline CDR1 and CDR2 sequences are SQVTM and ANQGSEA. This clone has a handful of counts. What it binds is not known. Isolation of CD4+ T cells took place after 10 to 11 days of culture. PCR-confirmed SARS-CoV-2 infection occurred in the person between March and December 2020. Each participant received a vaccine that was either BNT162b2 or mRNA-1273, given as two doses.

V and J are TRBV29-1 and TRBJ2-6; D unresolved. The TCR comes from a human donor who had a prior SARS-CoV-2 infection. The sequenced sample was CD4+ T cells from PBMCs cultured without peptide, obtained after COVID-19 vaccination. CDR3 region: CSVETGANVLTF. CDR3 nucleotides: TGCAGCGTTGAAACTGGGGCCAACGTCCTGACTTTC.